The 19 T cell receptor beta chains reported below all come from one sample, sequenced in a study of T cell responses to AZD1222 COVID-19 vaccine. Assay used: immunoSEQ multiplex PCR; TCRdb lists only in-frame clones, some missing. The table includes tens of thousands of clones, 89% detected once. The specimen was peripheral blood, collected 28 days after the second AZD1222 dose. The receptors stem from an adult who received the AZD1222 COVID-19 vaccine.

In this sample, this clone turned up once. This rearrangement joins TRBV11-3 to TRBJ1-1; possibly TRBD1 for D (5 bases). The length of the CDR3 is 12 residues. Per germline, CDR1 SGHNT and CDR2 YENEEA. V lost 5 bases and J lost 11, with 15 bases in between. The CDR3 bases are TGTGCCAGCAGCCTACGGAGACAGAACGCTTTCTTT. It codes for CASSLRRQNAFF. Complete variable domain (other parts from reference TRBV11-3 and TRBJ1-1): EAGVVQSPRYKIIEKKQPVAFWCNPISGHNTLYWYLQNLGQGPELLIRYENEEAVDDSQLPKDRFSAERLKGVDSTLKIQPAELGDSAVYLCASSLRRQNAFFGQGTRLTVV.

This sequence joins TRBV14 and TRBJ2-1, with a weak D call TRBD2 (6 bases). Germline CDR1 and CDR2: SGHDN and FVKESK. V shed 1 base and J shed 3 bases, with 16 bases lying between them. The CDR3 sequence is 17 residues long. For the CDR3, the DNA is TGTGCCAGCAGCCAAGTTCTTGCCTGGGGGGACTACAATGAGCAGTTCTTC. This codes for CASSQVLAWGDYNEQFF.

This clone has just one count. The V gene is TRBV27, the J gene TRBJ2-3, with D unclear. The V end was cut by 5 bases, the J end by 2 bases, with 8 bases between. Germline V gives CDR1 MNHEY, CDR2 SMNVEV (reference sequence). This CDR3 is 13 amino acids long. The CDR3 reads CASSMRFTDTQYF. CDR3 in DNA: TGTGCCAGCAGTATGAGATTCACAGATACGCAGTATTTT.

This clone has just one count. This chain uses TRBV30 with TRBJ1-5; TRBD1 is a possible D gene (5 bases). The germline V gene encodes CDR1 GTSNPN and CDR2 SVGIG (reference sequence). Trimming took off 4 bases at V and 5 bases at J, with 12 bases between the two ends. The CDR3 extends over 13 amino acids. CDR3 residues: CAWTIGGDQPQHF. As DNA, the CDR3 is TGTGCCTGGACAATCGGGGGTGATCAGCCCCAGCATTTT.

The rearrangement uses TRBV28 and TRBJ2-7, with D tentatively TRBD2 (6 bases). CDR1 and CDR2 (germline): MDHEN, SYDVKM. Trimming took 5 bases from V and 2 from J, leaving 13 bases between them. The CDR3 length is 14 residues. CDR3 sequence reads: CASSPPGVTYEQYF. CDR3 sequence (DNA): TGTGCCAGCAGTCCCCCGGGGGTTACCTACGAGCAGTACTTC.

The V call is TRBV9, the J call TRBJ2-2; 8 bases fit TRBD2. CDR1 is SGDLS and CDR2 is YYNGEE in the germline V gene. The CDR3 has 14 amino acids. V lost 6 bases, J lost 2 bases, and 3 bases stayed unmatched. CDR3 sequence (DNA): TGTGCCAGCACGGCGGGAGGAAACACCGGGGAGCTGTTTTTT. It codes for CASTAGGNTGELFF.

The J gene is TRBJ1-4, the V gene TRBV5-1; D possibly corresponds to TRBD1 (5 bases). This CDR3 comprises 14 residues. Germline lookup yields CDR1 SGHRS and CDR2 YFSETQ. V was pared by 3 bases and J by 3 bases, with 9 bases between. The CDR3 spells CASSSRQSNEKLFF. CDR3 DNA sequence: TGCGCCAGCAGCTCCCGACAGTCTAATGAAAAACTGTTTTTT. Together with reference TRBV5-1 and TRBJ1-4, the CDR3 gives the full variable domain: KAGVTQTPRYLIKTRGQQVTLSCSPISGHRSVSWYQQTPGQGLQFLFEYFSETQRNKGNFPGRFSGRQFSNSRSEMNVSTLELGDSALYLCASSSRQSNEKLFFGSGTQLSVL.

The chain uses TRBV7-7 and TRBJ2-5; D ambiguous. Germline CDR1 SSHAT, CDR2 FNYEAQ (reference sequence). V dropped 5 bases and J dropped 4 bases, with 14 bases sitting between them. The CDR3 has 14 amino acids. CDR3 bases: TGTGCCAGCAGCCCTCTTAGGGCCGGAGAGACCCAGTACTTC. Protein: CASSPLRAGETQYF.

The rearrangement uses TRBV12-3 or TRBV12-4 and TRBJ1-2; D might be TRBD1 (5 bases). This CDR3 region has 13 residues. V lost 4 bases and J 4 bases, leaving 10 bases between the germline ends. CDR3 coding DNA: TGTGCCAGCAGTTCACAGGCCTCCTATGGCTACACCTTC. The encoded protein is CASSSQASYGYTF.

The V call is TRBV6-5, the J call TRBJ2-7; a weak D match, TRBD1 (6 bases). The CDR3 is 15 residues long. Per the germline V gene, CDR1 is MNHEY and CDR2 is SVGAGI. V dropped 6 bases and J dropped 0 bases, with 15 bases sitting between them. The CDR3 loop is CASRKQGPTSYEQYF. In nucleotides, the CDR3 is TGTGCCAGCAGGAAGCAGGGGCCGACCTCCTACGAGCAGTACTTC.

The V and J genes are TRBV9 and TRBJ1-2, with D maybe TRBD1 (5 bases). This CDR3 comprises 15 residues. Trimming stripped 0 bases from V and 6 bases from J, with 15 bases between. CDR1 and CDR2 (germline): SGDLS, YYNGEE. The CDR3 region is CASSVEAGEVNGYTF. As DNA, the CDR3 is TGTGCCAGCAGCGTAGAAGCGGGGGAGGTTAATGGCTACACCTTC.

The chain recombines TRBV7-8 with TRBJ2-3; D tentatively reads TRBD1 or TRBD2 (5 bases each). V was cut by 5 bases and J by 5 bases, with 17 bases left in between. Looked up from germline, CDR1 is SGHVS and CDR2 is FQNEAQ. This CDR3 comprises 15 residues. In DNA form, the CDR3 reads TGTGCCAGCAGCCTAAGGGACGGTAGGGGAGATACGCAGTATTTT. This encodes CASSLRDGRGDTQYF.

The V gene is TRBV18, the J gene TRBJ1-2; no clear D. The V and J ends lost 0 bases and 6 bases respectively, with 11 bases between them. The CDR3 sequence is 14 residues long. CDR1 and CDR2 from the germline V gene are KGHSH and LQKENI. The CDR3 coding sequence is TGTGCCAGCTCACCACCTATCAGGACGGATGGCTACACCTTC. Its translation is CASSPPIRTDGYTF.

V and J are TRBV4-3 and TRBJ2-5; no firm D call. CDR1 is LGHNA and CDR2 is YSLEER in the germline V gene. The germline V and J ends were trimmed by 1 base and 5 bases, with 11 bases remaining between them. The CDR3 extends over 14 amino acids. Here the CDR3 reads CASSQGMGRETQYF. CDR3 sequence (DNA): TGCGCCAGCAGCCAAGGGATGGGTAGGGAGACCCAGTACTTC.

J is TRBJ1-1 and V is TRBV7-2, with 9 bases identical to TRBD1. CDR3 size: 13 residues. With V trimmed by 5 bases and J by 4 bases, 2 bases remained unmatched. Germline CDR1 SGHTA, CDR2 FQGNSA. The CDR3 spells CASSPQGATEAFF. CDR3 sequence (DNA): TGTGCCAGCAGCCCACAGGGGGCCACTGAAGCTTTCTTT.

The chain uses TRBV6-5 and TRBJ1-1; D remains ambiguous. This CDR3 contains 14 residues. The V gene's germline CDR1 is MNHEY and CDR2 SVGAGI. Deletions cut 0 bases from V and 6 bases from J, with 11 bases between. The CDR3 DNA follows: TGTGCCAGCAGTTACTCGGGATTTGAACCTGAAGCTTTCTTT. This codes for CASSYSGFEPEAFF.

The CDR3 reads CASSMSGRGEQFF. DNA of the CDR3: TGTGCCAGCAGTATGAGCGGGAGAGGCGAGCAGTTCTTC. The V and J genes are TRBV27 and TRBJ2-1; 8 nucleotides align to TRBD2. Trimming cost V 5 bases and J 10 bases; bases outside gene matches: 7. This CDR3 is built from 13 residues. Germline CDR1 MNHEY, CDR2 SMNVEV (reference sequence).

The chain has TRBV9 and TRBJ2-3; 10 nucleotides agree with TRBD2. Germline assignment: CDR1 SGDLS and CDR2 YYNGEE. The CDR3 contains 17 residues. V lost 0 bases and J lost 1; bases outside the gene matches: 5. Written as DNA, the CDR3 is TGTGCCAGCAGCGTAGAAGGTCTAGCGGGAGGCACAGATACGCAGTATTTT. This codes for CASSVEGLAGGTDTQYF.

The CDR3 DNA sequence: TGTGCCATCAGCGGAGGACAGGGCCAAGAGACCCAGTACTTC. This translates into CAISGGQGQETQYF. The V and J genes are TRBV10-3 and TRBJ2-5; 8 bases align to TRBD1. Trimming removed 6 bases from V and 1 base from J; junction bases left unmatched: 4. Germline CDR1 and CDR2: ENHRY and SYGVKD. The CDR3 extends over 14 amino acids.